This record covers a single T cell receptor (beta chain). This clone may be a read error of a much larger clone one base away. This entry comes from a study of response to subunit inactivated influenza vaccine. MiXCR was run by TCRdb on the RT-PCR reads, yielding one entry per CDR3 protein. The table includes more than 450,000 distinct CDR3 sequences, approximately 12% detected once. Germline V CDR1 and CDR2: SQVTM, ANQGSEA. With 5 bases clipped from V and 8 bases from J, the junction kept 4 bases outside the gene matches. This CDR3 spans 11 amino acids. The specimen was PBMCs from blood, collected on the day of vaccination. This sequence was found in a man aged 50 or older who received an inactivated influenza vaccine. V gene TRBV29-1 combines with J gene TRBJ2-7; 9 bases map to TRBD1. The CDR3 sequence: CSVRTGVKQYF. The CDR3 nucleotides read TGCAGCGTTCGGACAGGGGTAAAGCAGTACTTC.